The 5 T cell receptor beta chains below come from one sample, sequenced in a study of T-cell memory formation after mild COVID-19. TCRdb fed the 5' RACE reads into MiXCR, producing one record per CDR3 protein. The table shows a few hundred thousand distinct CDR3 sequences, with less than 9.5% occurring only once. Sequences were obtained from PBMCs or a T cell subset sorted from them (not recorded which). These receptors were obtained from a man aged 18 to 29 who had mild COVID-19 (a few samples of this study predate the infection). Cell type and time point are not known.

The chain has TRBV5-5 and TRBJ2-5; TRBD1 might be the D (5 bases). Germline-derived CDR1 and CDR2 are SGHKS and YYEKEE (reference sequence). V was trimmed by 5 bases and J by 1 base, leaving 15 bases between them. The CDR3 extends over 15 amino acids. The CDR3 coding sequence is TGTGCCAGCAGTCCCCTTGTAGGGGCCCAAGAGACCCAGTACTTC. Protein sequence: CASSPLVGAQETQYF.

This clonotype has a handful of counts. The gene calls are TRBV4-1 and TRBJ1-4, with 7 bases that match TRBD1. This CDR3 has 14 residues. With 5 bases clipped from V and 6 bases from J, the junction kept 6 bases outside the gene matches. Germline-derived CDR1 and CDR2 are MGHRA and YSYEKL. The CDR3 protein is CASSLGTGDEKLFF. The CDR3 DNA follows: TGCGCCAGCAGCTTAGGAACAGGGGATGAAAAACTGTTTTTT.

This clonotype was observed many times. V usage is TRBV27 and J usage is TRBJ2-2; no clear D. This CDR3 region has 12 residues. Germline lookup yields CDR1 MNHEY and CDR2 SMNVEV (reference sequence). V lost 7 bases to trimming and J lost 1 base, with 4 bases between them. CDR3 region: CASTQNTGELFF. Written as DNA, the CDR3 is TGTGCCAGCACTCAGAACACCGGGGAGCTGTTTTTT.

This clonotype was seen more than once but under ten times. The rearrangement joins TRBV12-3 or TRBV12-4 to TRBJ2-7, with no clear D. Deletions cut 8 bases from V and 8 bases from J, with 16 bases between. The length of the CDR3 is 12 residues. CDR3: CASGDPRNKQYF. The CDR3 bases are TGTGCCAGCGGGGATCCCAGAAACAAGCAGTACTTC.

The rearrangement joins TRBV4-3 to TRBJ1-2; 7 bases line up with TRBD1. CDR3 length: 14 amino acids. Germline loops: CDR1 LGHNA, CDR2 YSLEER. Trimming at V came to 4 bases and at J to 6 bases, leaving 8 bases not matched to a gene. CDR3 protein: CASSPTGSWDGYTF. CDR3 nucleotide sequence: TGCGCCAGCAGCCCGACAGGGTCGTGGGATGGCTACACCTTC.